Listed below are T cell receptor beta chains from one sample, sequenced in a study of early T cells in non-severe SARS-CoV-2 infection. Each CDR3 protein is one row after TCRdb ran MiXCR on the 5' RACE reads. The sample lists under 80,000 distinct CDR3 sequences, 10% to 15% occurring once. Sequenced input: whole blood. The receptor source for this set is an adult who was a healthcare worker with PCR-confirmed SARS-CoV-2 infection or an uninfected control (not recorded which). CDR3s include the opening cysteine and the closing phenylalanine or tryptophan. The D gene is left open where the match is weak. Expanded clones get a size class; other rows say once, few or many, or leave the size out.

TRBV11-2,TRBJ2-1,TRBD2,many,CASSLDGGGVEFF,TGTGCCAGCAGCTTAGATGGCGGGGGGGTGGAGTTCTTC
TRBV6-2/TRBV6-3,TRBJ1-1,.,.,CASRGTSQSTEAFF,TGTGCCAGCAGGGGGACATCCCAGAGCACTGAAGCTTTCTTT
TRBV4-1,TRBJ1-2,.,.,CASSPVMPGGYGYTF,TGCGCCAGCAGCCCAGTGATGCCAGGAGGCTATGGCTACACCTTC
TRBV29-1,TRBJ2-7,TRBD2,.,CSGTGGSYEQYF,TGCAGCGGAACGGGAGGCTCCTACGAGCAGTACTTC
TRBV4-1,TRBJ2-1,TRBD2,many,CASSLFRGTSGGNEQFF,TGCGCCAGCAGCCTTTTCCGGGGGACTAGCGGGGGCAATGAGCAGTTCTTC
TRBV2,TRBJ2-2,.,many,CASSGHREGELFF,TGTGCCAGCAGTGGCCATCGTGAGGGGGAGCTGTTTTTT
TRBV7-2,TRBJ2-5,.,few,CASSLTGGFIETQYF,TGTGCCAGCAGCCTGACTGGGGGCTTTATCGAGACCCAGTACTTC
TRBV7-9,TRBJ1-1,.,few,CASSRAGTEAFF,TGTGCCAGCAGCCGGGCTGGGACTGAAGCTTTCTTT
TRBV2,TRBJ1-5,.,many,CASSEALSNQPQHF,TGTGCCAGCAGTGAGGCACTTAGCAATCAGCCCCAGCATTTT
TRBV7-2,TRBJ2-5,.,.,CASSLGAGSLGTQYF,TGTGCCAGCAGCTTAGGTGCGGGTAGTCTTGGGACCCAGTACTTC
TRBV20-1,TRBJ2-1,.,many,CSARPRRTRYNEQFF,TGCAGTGCGAGACCCCGTCGCACTAGATACAATGAGCAGTTCTTC
TRBV20-1,TRBJ1-6,.,many,CSARESLGHYNSPLHF,TGCAGTGCTAGAGAGTCCCTCGGGCACTATAATTCACCCCTCCACTTT
TRBV4-2,TRBJ2-3,TRBD1,many,CASSKPTGEGTDTQYF,TGTGCCAGCAGCAAGCCGACAGGGGAAGGTACAGATACGCAGTATTTT
TRBV11-2,TRBJ2-3,.,few,CASSPAGRPDTQYF,TGTGCCAGCAGCCCGGCGGGTCGTCCAGATACGCAGTATTTT
TRBV10-3,TRBJ1-6,.,.,CAIRNLDSPLHF,TGTGCCATCAGAAACCTAGATTCACCCCTCCACTTT
TRBV12-2,TRBJ2-7,.,many,CASRLAGRSAREQYF,TGTGCAAGTCGCTTAGCTGGACGGTCCGCCAGGGAGCAGTACTTC
TRBV6-5,TRBJ1-2,.,.,CASKAGVTYGYTF,TGTGCCAGCAAGGCAGGGGTGACCTATGGCTACACCTTC
TRBV6-2/TRBV6-3,TRBJ2-3,.,many,CASRGGFVSTDTQYF,TGTGCCAGCAGAGGGGGATTCGTTAGCACAGATACGCAGTATTTT
TRBV29-1,TRBJ1-1,.,many,CSVEGMITGSQAFF,TGCAGCGTTGAAGGCATGATTACAGGGTCTCAAGCTTTCTTT
TRBV29-1,TRBJ1-3,.,few,CSVDRDGTIYF,TGCAGCGTCGACCGGGACGGGACCATATATTTT
TRBV29-1,TRBJ2-7,.,many,CSVLGVSYEQYF,TGCAGCGTGTTAGGGGTCTCCTACGAGCAGTACTTC
TRBV12-3/TRBV12-4,TRBJ2-2,.,.,CASSTARIGTGELFF,TGTGCCAGCAGCACTGCCCGGATTGGGACCGGGGAGCTGTTTTTT
TRBV3-1,TRBJ1-3,.,many,CASSQQYRSGNTIYF,TGTGCCAGCAGCCAGCAGTACCGCTCTGGAAACACCATATATTTT
TRBV7-8,TRBJ2-2,TRBD2,many,CATRGTAGFPGTGELFF,TGTGCCACCCGGGGAACAGCGGGGTTTCCGGGCACCGGGGAGCTGTTTTTT
TRBV2,TRBJ2-1,.,many,CASSGTPVEQFF,TGTGCCAGCAGTGGGACACCGGTTGAGCAGTTCTTC
TRBV6-5,TRBJ2-1,.,many,CASRGAVSSAYNEQFF,TGTGCCAGCAGAGGGGCGGTAAGCAGCGCTTACAATGAGCAGTTCTTC
TRBV7-8,TRBJ2-3,.,many,CASSFAGRTDTQYF,TGTGCCAGCAGCTTCGCCGGACGCACAGATACGCAGTATTTT
TRBV6-6,TRBJ2-3,TRBD2,many,CASSYSIGASGGASDTQYF,TGTGCCAGCAGTTACTCGATAGGGGCTAGCGGGGGGGCCTCAGATACGCAGTATTTT
TRBV5-4,TRBJ2-2,TRBD1,many,CASSLGQGAGTGELFF,TGTGCCAGCAGCTTAGGACAGGGGGCGGGTACCGGGGAGCTGTTTTTT
TRBV12-3/TRBV12-4,TRBJ2-2,.,many,CASRGGADTGELFF,TGTGCCAGCAGAGGGGGTGCCGACACCGGGGAGCTGTTTTTT
TRBV7-3,TRBJ2-2,.,many,CASSPRSYRVTGELFF,TGTGCCAGCAGCCCACGTTCGTACAGGGTCACCGGGGAGCTGTTTTTT
TRBV2,TRBJ1-2,.,many,CASISNRLNYGYTF,TGTGCCAGCATTAGCAATCGGTTAAACTATGGCTACACCTTC
TRBV12-3/TRBV12-4,TRBJ2-2,TRBD2,.,CASSRGLAGTGELFF,TGTGCCAGCAGTCGCGGACTAGCGGGGACCGGGGAGCTGTTTTTT
TRBV12-3/TRBV12-4,TRBJ2-7,.,many,CASTKGDSQGEQYF,TGTGCCAGCACCAAGGGGGACTCACAGGGGGAGCAGTACTTC
TRBV7-2,TRBJ1-1,TRBD1,many,CAKSRQGGTEAFF,TGTGCCAAATCCCGGCAGGGGGGTACTGAAGCTTTCTTT
TRBV10-3,TRBJ2-5,TRBD2,few,CAISDASGGAAQYF,TGTGCCATCAGTGATGCTAGCGGGGGGGCCGCCCAGTACTTC
TRBV7-9,TRBJ1-2,.,.,CASSLGSTDGYTF,TGTGCCAGCAGCTTAGGCAGCACGGATGGCTACACCTTC
TRBV10-3,TRBJ2-3,.,.,CAISIQGNTDTQYF,TGTGCCATCAGTATACAGGGAAACACAGATACGCAGTATTTT
TRBV28,TRBJ2-5,TRBD2,.,CASQVLAGNALQETQYF,TGTGCCAGCCAGGTCCTAGCGGGGAACGCCTTACAAGAGACCCAGTACTTC
TRBV18,TRBJ2-3,.,.,CASSPFSMDADTQYF,TGTGCCAGCTCACCATTCTCTATGGACGCAGATACGCAGTATTTT
TRBV27,TRBJ2-3,.,.,CASSFVRGTQYF,TGTGCCAGCAGTTTCGTTAGGGGTACGCAGTATTTT
TRBV12-3/TRBV12-4,TRBJ2-6,.,.,CASSFLGFSSGANVLTF,TGTGCCAGCAGTTTTCTGGGCTTCAGCTCTGGGGCCAACGTCCTGACTTTC
TRBV20-1,TRBJ2-3,TRBD2,.,CSAGGRLAGSGDTQYF,TGCAGTGCTGGCGGACGGCTAGCGGGGTCTGGAGATACGCAGTATTTT
TRBV11-2,TRBJ1-4,TRBD1,few,CASSARTGGGSNEKLFF,TGTGCCAGCAGCGCGAGAACAGGGGGCGGATCTAATGAAAAACTGTTTTTT
TRBV7-6,TRBJ1-6,.,many,CASSLRTGAYNSPLHF,TGTGCCAGCAGCTTACGAACAGGCGCCTATAATTCACCCCTCCACTTT
TRBV27,TRBJ1-1,.,many,CASSFARRTEAFF,TGTGCCAGCAGTTTCGCCCGACGCACTGAAGCTTTCTTT
TRBV5-1,TRBJ2-5,TRBD2,many,CASSFGSGGRVQETQYF,TGCGCCAGCAGCTTTGGTAGCGGGGGCCGAGTCCAAGAGACCCAGTACTTC
TRBV9,TRBJ2-6,.,many,CASSDSGANVLTF,TGTGCCAGCAGCGATTCTGGGGCCAACGTCCTGACTTTC